This T cell receptor beta chain stems from a study of early T cells in non-severe SARS-CoV-2 infection. Study-level background: Bulk RNA taken from unsorted whole blood was sequenced, leaving chains unpaired. General study points: Clonotype matching in VDJdb favored anti-spike CD8 responses and did not capture private and CD4 specificities.

The sample holds many counts of this clonotype. The antigen remains undetermined. Germline CDR1 and CDR2: SGHRS and YFSETQ. The CDR3 extends over 14 amino acids. V dropped 2 bases and J dropped 8 bases, with 14 bases sitting between them. Attachment of unique molecular identifiers was made to individual cDNA molecules. TCRdb reprocessed the 5' RACE reads with MiXCR, giving one entry per CDR3 protein. The repertoire holds about 26,000 distinct CDR3 sequences, with roughly 4.1% as singletons. This chain links TRBV5-1 with TRBJ2-1; D is unresolved. Material: whole blood. The TCR was taken from an adult who was a healthcare worker with PCR-confirmed SARS-CoV-2 infection or an uninfected control (not recorded which). The CDR3 nucleotides read TGCGCCAGCAGCTTCGAGGTACTTAACCATGAGCAGTTCTTC. Translating gives CASSFEVLNHEQFF.